The clone carrying this T cell receptor (beta chain) showed up just a few times. Its antigen is not known. At one of its ends the junction is not consistent with the germline gene, which may arise from a read error. The data originate from a study of cytomegalovirus exposure and HLA in healthy donors. Study results and limitations: The authors listed 150 or so TCR beta chains as cytomegalovirus-associated. Most of the TCR beta V segments (in an earlier analysis) were productive either about 90% or about 30% of the time.

Amplification used 60 Vbeta primers and 13 Jbeta primers. As handled by the study authors: Tens of millions of unique TCR beta chains, roughly 10 million shared, were counted in a later analysis. Here immunoSEQ multiplex PCR was the method, and the copy in TCRdb shows in-frame clones only, minus some. V and J calls plus clone size are reproduced from that table; the DNA served to infer D and trimming. The table has over 250,000 clones, roughly 90% seen once; the top ten hold 3.5% to 4%. CDR1 and CDR2 from the germline V gene are SEHNR and FQNEAQ (reference sequence). CDR3 size: 16 residues. Input material: PBMCs. The genes are TRBV7-9 and TRBJ2-2, with 8 bases matching TRBD2. The TCR was taken from a middle-aged man in good health and CMV-seropositive. The CDR3 nucleotides read TGTTCCAGCAGCTCCAGGACTAGCCGGAGGACCGGGGAGCTGTTTTTT. Its protein product is CSSSSRTSRRTGELFF.